This T cell receptor beta chain was sequenced during a study of identical twins. Findings of the study overall: Surplus twin overlap in beta out-of-frame sequences was less pronounced.

Trimming stripped 1 base from V and 6 bases from J, with 7 bases between. From germline, CDR1 is SGHTA and CDR2 FQGNSA. This CDR3 has 12 amino acids. Comment on this clonotype: Its antigen remains unidentified.

One entry per CDR3 protein, called by TCRdb with MiXCR from the 5' RACE reads. The sample lists 550,000 to 700,000 distinct CDR3 sequences, approximately 22% seen once, with more than 4% in the top ten. These same data were also listed under a study on T cells expressing NK-cell markers. That study reports: About six donors showed dominant NKG2C+ clonotypes comprising about 1.0-7.5% of their CD8+ T cells. Similarly, these clonotypes led the CD3+CD56-NKG2C+ fraction as well in several donors.

V gene TRBV7-2 combines with J gene TRBJ2-7; D is ambiguous. The TCR sequence derives from a woman aged 18-30 years in good health. The sequencing input was PBMCs. The CDR3 nucleotides read TGTGCCAGCAGCTTAGTACGGTTCGAGCAGTACTTC. Residues: CASSLVRFEQYF.